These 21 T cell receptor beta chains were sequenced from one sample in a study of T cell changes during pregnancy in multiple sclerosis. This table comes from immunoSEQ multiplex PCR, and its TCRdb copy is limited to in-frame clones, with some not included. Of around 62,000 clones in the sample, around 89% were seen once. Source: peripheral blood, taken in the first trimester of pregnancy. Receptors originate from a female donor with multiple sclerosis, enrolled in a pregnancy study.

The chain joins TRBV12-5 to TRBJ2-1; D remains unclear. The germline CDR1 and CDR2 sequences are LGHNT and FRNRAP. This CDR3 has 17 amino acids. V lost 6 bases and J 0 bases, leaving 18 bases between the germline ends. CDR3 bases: TGTGCTAGTGGGTCAATTGTTCAACGACTCTCCTACAATGAGCAGTTCTTC. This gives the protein CASGSIVQRLSYNEQFF.

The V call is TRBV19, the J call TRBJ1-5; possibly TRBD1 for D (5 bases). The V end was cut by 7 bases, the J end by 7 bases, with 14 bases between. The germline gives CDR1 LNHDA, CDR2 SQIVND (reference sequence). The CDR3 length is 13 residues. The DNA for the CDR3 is TGTGCCAGTACCTACGGGCAGGGACAGCCCCAGCATTTT. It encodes CASTYGQGQPQHF. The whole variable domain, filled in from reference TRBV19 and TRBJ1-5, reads DGGITQSPKYLFRKEGQNVTLSCEQNLNHDAMYWYRQDPGQGLRLIYYSQIVNDFQKGDIAEGYSVSREKKESFPLTVTSAQKNPTAFYLCASTYGQGQPQHFGDGTRLSIL.

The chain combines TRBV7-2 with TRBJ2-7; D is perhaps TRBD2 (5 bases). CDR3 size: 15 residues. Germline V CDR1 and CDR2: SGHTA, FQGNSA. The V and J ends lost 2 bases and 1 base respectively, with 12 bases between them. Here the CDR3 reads CASSLSGLLSYEQYF. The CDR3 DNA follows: TGTGCCAGCAGCTTATCAGGACTTTTGTCCTACGAGCAGTACTTC. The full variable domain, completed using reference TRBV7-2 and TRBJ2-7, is GAGVSQSPSNKVTEKGKDVELRCDPISGHTALYWYRQSLGQGLEFLIYFQGNSAPDKSGLPSDRFSAERTGGSVSTLTIQRTQQEDSAVYLCASSLSGLLSYEQYFGPGTRLTVT.

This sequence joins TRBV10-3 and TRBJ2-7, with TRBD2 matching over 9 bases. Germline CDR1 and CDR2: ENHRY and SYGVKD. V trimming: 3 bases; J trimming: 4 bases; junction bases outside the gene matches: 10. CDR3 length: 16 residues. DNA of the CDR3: TGTGCCATCAGTGAATTATCGGGACTAGCAGGGTACGAGCAGTACTTC. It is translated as CAISELSGLAGYEQYF.

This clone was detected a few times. CDR3 loop: CASSYEGSYGYTF. For the CDR3, the DNA is TGTGCCAGCAGTTACGAGGGAAGTTATGGCTACACCTTC. The rearrangement uses TRBV6-5 and TRBJ1-2; D is unresolved. This CDR3 has 13 amino acids. Per the germline V gene, CDR1 is MNHEY and CDR2 is SVGAGI. Trimming cost V 2 bases and J 5 bases, with 9 bases left between them.

CDR3 DNA: TGTGCCAGCAGTTCCGAGTGGCGGGGGGGTAAAGATACGCAGTATTTT. It is translated as CASSSEWRGGKDTQYF. This chain connects TRBV28 to TRBJ2-3, with 9 nucleotides matching TRBD2. Germline lookup yields CDR1 MDHEN and CDR2 SYDVKM. This CDR3 has 16 amino acids. V was pared by 4 bases and J by 5 bases, with 10 bases of the junction left unmatched.

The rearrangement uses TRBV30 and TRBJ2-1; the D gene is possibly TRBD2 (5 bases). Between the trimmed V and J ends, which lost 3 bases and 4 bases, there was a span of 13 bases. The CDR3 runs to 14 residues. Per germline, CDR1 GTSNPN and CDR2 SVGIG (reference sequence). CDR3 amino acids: CAWRSLVNYNEQFF. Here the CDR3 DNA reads TGTGCCTGGAGATCACTAGTGAATTACAATGAGCAGTTCTTC.

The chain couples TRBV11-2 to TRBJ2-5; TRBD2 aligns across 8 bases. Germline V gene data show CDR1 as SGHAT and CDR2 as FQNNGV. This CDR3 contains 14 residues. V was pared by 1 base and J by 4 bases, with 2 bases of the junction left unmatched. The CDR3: CASSLGTSRETQYF. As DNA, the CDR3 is TGTGCCAGCAGCTTAGGGACTAGCCGAGAGACCCAGTACTTC.

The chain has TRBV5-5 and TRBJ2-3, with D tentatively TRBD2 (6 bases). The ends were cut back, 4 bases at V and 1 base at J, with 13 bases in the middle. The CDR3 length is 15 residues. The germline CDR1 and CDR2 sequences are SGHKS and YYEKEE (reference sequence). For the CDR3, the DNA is TGTGCCAGCAGCCTCAGCGGGTTCGGCACAGATACGCAGTATTTT. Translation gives CASSLSGFGTDTQYF. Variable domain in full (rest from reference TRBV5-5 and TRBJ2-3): DAGVTQSPTHLIKTRGQQVTLRCSPISGHKSVSWYQQVLGQGPQFIFQYYEKEERGRGNFPDRFSARQFPNYSSELNVNALLLGDSALYLCASSLSGFGTDTQYFGPGTRLTVL.

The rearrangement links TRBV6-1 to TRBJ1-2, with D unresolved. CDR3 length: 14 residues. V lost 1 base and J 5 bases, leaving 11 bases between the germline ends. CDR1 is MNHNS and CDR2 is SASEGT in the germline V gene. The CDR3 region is CASSEGMGGYGYTF. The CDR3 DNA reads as TGTGCCAGCAGTGAAGGAATGGGAGGGTATGGCTACACCTTC.

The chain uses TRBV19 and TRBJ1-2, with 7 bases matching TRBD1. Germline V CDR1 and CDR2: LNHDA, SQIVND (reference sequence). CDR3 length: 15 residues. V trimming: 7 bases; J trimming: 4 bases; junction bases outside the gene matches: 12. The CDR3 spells CASTLDRSGVYGYTF. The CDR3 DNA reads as TGTGCCAGTACTCTGGACAGGAGCGGAGTCTATGGCTACACCTTC. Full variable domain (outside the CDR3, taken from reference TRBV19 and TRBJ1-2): DGGITQSPKYLFRKEGQNVTLSCEQNLNHDAMYWYRQDPGQGLRLIYYSQIVNDFQKGDIAEGYSVSREKKESFPLTVTSAQKNPTAFYLCASTLDRSGVYGYTFGSGTRLTVV.

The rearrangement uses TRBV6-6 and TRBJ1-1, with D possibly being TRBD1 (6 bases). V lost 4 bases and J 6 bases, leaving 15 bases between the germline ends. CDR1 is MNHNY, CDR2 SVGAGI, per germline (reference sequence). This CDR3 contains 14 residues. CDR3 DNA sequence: TGTGCCAGCAGTTCAGGGGTGGTGGGTTCTGAAGCTTTCTTT. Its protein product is CASSSGVVGSEAFF.

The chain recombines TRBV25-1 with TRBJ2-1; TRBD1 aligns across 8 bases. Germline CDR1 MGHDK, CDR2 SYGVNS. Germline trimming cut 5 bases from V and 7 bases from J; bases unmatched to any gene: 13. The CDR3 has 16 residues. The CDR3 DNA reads TGTGCCAGCAGTTTTATCTCCGGGACAGGTGTTAATGAGCAGTTCTTC. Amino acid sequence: CASSFISGTGVNEQFF.

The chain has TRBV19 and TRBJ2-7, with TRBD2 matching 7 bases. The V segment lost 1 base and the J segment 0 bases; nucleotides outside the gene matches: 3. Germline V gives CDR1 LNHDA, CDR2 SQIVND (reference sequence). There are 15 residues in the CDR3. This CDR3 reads CASSIGGGSSYEQYF. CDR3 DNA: TGTGCCAGTAGTATAGGAGGCGGGAGCTCCTACGAGCAGTACTTC.

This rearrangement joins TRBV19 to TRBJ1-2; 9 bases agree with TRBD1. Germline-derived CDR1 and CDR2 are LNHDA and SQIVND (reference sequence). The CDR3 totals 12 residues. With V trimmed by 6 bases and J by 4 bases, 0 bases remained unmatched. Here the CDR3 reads CASRTGGYGYTF. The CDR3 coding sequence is TGTGCCAGTAGGACAGGGGGCTATGGCTACACCTTC.

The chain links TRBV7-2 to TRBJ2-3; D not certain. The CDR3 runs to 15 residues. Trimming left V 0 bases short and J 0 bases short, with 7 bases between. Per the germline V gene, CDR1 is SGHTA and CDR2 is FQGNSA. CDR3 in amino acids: CASSLAWASTDTQYF. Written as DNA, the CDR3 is TGTGCCAGCAGCTTAGCGTGGGCGAGCACAGATACGCAGTATTTT.

CDR3 in DNA: TGTGCCAGCAGCTCCCGTAACACTGAAGCTTTCTTT. Residues: CASSSRNTEAFF. The chain is built from TRBV11-3 and TRBJ1-1; D is unclear. V gave up 4 bases and J gave up 2 bases, with 5 bases separating them. This CDR3 contains 12 residues. Germline V gene data show CDR1 as SGHNT and CDR2 as YENEEA.

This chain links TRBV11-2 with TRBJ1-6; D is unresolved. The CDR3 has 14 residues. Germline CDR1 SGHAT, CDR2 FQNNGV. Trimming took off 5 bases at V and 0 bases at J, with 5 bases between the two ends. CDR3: CASSGTSYNSPLHF. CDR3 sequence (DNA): TGTGCCAGCAGCGGCACCTCCTATAATTCACCCCTCCACTTT.

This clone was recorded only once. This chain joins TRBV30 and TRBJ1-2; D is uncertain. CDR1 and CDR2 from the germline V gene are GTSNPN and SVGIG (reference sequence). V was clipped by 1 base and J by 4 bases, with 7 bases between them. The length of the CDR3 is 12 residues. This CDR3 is CAWSAPSYGYTF. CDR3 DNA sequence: TGTGCCTGGAGTGCCCCCAGCTATGGCTACACCTTC. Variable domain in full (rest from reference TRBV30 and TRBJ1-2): SQTIHQWPATLVQPVGSPLSLECTVEGTSNPNLYWYRQAAGRGLQLLFYSVGIGQISSEVPQNLSASRPQDRQFILSSKKLLLSDSGFYLCAWSAPSYGYTFGSGTRLTVV.

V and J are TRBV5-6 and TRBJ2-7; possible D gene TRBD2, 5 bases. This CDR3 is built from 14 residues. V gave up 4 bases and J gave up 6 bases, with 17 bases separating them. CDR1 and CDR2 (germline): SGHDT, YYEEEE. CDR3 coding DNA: TGTGCCAGCAGCCAGGACGGAGGTAGGTTCGAGCAGTACTTC. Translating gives CASSQDGGRFEQYF. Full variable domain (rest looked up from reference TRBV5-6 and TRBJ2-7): DAGVTQSPTHLIKTRGQQVTLRCSPKSGHDTVSWYQQALGQGPQFIFQYYEEEERQRGNFPDRFSGHQFPNYSSELNVNALLLGDSALYLCASSQDGGRFEQYFGPGTRLTVT.

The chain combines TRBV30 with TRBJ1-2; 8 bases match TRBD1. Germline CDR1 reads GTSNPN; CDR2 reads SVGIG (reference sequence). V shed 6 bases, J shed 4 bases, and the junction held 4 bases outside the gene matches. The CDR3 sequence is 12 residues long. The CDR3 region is CACQGAGYGYTF. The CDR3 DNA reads TGTGCCTGCCAGGGGGCGGGCTATGGCTACACCTTC. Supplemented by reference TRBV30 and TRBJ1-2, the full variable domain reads SQTIHQWPATLVQPVGSPLSLECTVEGTSNPNLYWYRQAAGRGLQLLFYSVGIGQISSEVPQNLSASRPQDRQFILSSKKLLLSDSGFYLCACQGAGYGYTFGSGTRLTVV.